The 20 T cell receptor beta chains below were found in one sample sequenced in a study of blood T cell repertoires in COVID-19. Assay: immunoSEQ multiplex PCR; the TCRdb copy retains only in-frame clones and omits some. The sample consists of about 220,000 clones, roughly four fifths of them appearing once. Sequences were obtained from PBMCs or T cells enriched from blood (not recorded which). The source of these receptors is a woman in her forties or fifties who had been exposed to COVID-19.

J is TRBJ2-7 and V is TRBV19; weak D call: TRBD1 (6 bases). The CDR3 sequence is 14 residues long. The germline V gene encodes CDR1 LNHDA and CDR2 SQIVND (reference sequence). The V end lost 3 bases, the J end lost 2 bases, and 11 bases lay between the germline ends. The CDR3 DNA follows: TGTGCCAGTAGTATCACCCAGGGGACCTACGAGCAGTACTTC. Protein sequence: CASSITQGTYEQYF. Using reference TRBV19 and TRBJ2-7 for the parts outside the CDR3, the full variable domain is DGGITQSPKYLFRKEGQNVTLSCEQNLNHDAMYWYRQDPGQGLRLIYYSQIVNDFQKGDIAEGYSVSREKKESFPLTVTSAQKNPTAFYLCASSITQGTYEQYFGPGTRLTVT.

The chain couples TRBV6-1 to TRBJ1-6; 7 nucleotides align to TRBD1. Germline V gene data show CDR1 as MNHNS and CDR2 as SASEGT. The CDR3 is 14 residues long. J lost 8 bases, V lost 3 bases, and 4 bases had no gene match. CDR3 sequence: CASSEYRGHSPLHF. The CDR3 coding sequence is TGTGCCAGCAGTGAGTACAGGGGCCATTCACCCCTCCACTTT.

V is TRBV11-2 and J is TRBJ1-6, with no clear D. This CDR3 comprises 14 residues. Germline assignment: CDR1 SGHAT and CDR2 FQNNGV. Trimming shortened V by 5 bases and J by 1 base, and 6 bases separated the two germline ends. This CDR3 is CASSGESYNSPLHF. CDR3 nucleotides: TGTGCCAGCAGCGGGGAGTCCTATAATTCACCCCTCCACTTT.

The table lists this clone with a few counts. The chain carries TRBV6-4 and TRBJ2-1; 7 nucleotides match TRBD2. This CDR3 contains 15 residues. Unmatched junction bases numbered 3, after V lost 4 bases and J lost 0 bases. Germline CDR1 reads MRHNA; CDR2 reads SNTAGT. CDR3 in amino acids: CASSVGGGSYNEQFF. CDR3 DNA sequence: TGTGCCAGCAGTGTTGGCGGGGGCTCCTACAATGAGCAGTTCTTC.

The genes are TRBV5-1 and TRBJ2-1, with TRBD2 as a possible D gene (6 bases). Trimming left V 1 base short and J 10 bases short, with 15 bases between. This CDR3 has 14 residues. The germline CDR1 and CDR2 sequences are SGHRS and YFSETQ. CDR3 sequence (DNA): TGCGCCAGCAGCTTGCCGGGGACTCCCCCCGAGCAGTTCTTC. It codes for CASSLPGTPPEQFF.

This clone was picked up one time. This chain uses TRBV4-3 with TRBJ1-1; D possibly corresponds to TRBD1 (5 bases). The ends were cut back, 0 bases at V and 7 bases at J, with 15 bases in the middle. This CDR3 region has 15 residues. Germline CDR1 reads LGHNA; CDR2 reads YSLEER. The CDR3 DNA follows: TGCGCCAGCAGCCAAGATCAGGGAGGGTACAGTGAAGCTTTCTTT. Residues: CASSQDQGGYSEAFF.

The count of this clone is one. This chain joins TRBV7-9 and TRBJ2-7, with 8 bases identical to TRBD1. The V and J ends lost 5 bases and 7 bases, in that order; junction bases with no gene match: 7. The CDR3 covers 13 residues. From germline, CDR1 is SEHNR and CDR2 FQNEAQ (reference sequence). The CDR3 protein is CASSARTGWEQYF. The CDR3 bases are TGTGCCAGCAGCGCCCGGACAGGGTGGGAGCAGTACTTC.

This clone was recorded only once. The CDR3 nucleotides are TGCGCCAGCAGCATGGACGGGACAGGCCTAATATCAACTAATGAAAAACTGTTTTTT. The encoded protein is CASSMDGTGLISTNEKLFF. The rearrangement links TRBV5-1 to TRBJ1-4; TRBD1 aligns across 8 bases. The germline V gene encodes CDR1 SGHRS and CDR2 YFSETQ. Trimming cost V 4 bases and J 0 bases; bases outside gene matches: 14. This CDR3 is built from 19 residues.

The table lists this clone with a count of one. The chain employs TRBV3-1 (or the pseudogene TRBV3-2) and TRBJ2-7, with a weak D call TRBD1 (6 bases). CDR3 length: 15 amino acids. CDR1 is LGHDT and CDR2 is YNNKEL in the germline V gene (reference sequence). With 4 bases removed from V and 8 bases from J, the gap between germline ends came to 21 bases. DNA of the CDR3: TGTGCCAGCAGCCCCCAACGGGACACGGTAGTGAAGCAGTACTTC. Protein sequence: CASSPQRDTVVKQYF.

The CDR3 spells CAWRVGGASSSPLHF. Here the CDR3 DNA reads TGTGCCTGGAGGGTAGGGGGCGCGAGTAGTTCACCCCTCCACTTT. V and J are TRBV30 and TRBJ1-6, with 7 bases fitting TRBD1. CDR1 is GTSNPN, CDR2 SVGIG, per germline (reference sequence). CDR3 length: 15 residues. V gave up 3 bases and J gave up 9 bases; unmatched junction bases: 11.

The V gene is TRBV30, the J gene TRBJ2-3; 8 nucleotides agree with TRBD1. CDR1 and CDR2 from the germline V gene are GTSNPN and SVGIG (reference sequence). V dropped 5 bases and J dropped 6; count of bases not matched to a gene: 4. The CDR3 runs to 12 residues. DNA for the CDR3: TGTGCCTGGGACAGGGGATCGGATACGCAGTATTTT. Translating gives CAWDRGSDTQYF. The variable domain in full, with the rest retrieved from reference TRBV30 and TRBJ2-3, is SQTIHQWPATLVQPVGSPLSLECTVEGTSNPNLYWYRQAAGRGLQLLFYSVGIGQISSEVPQNLSASRPQDRQFILSSKKLLLSDSGFYLCAWDRGSDTQYFGPGTRLTVL.

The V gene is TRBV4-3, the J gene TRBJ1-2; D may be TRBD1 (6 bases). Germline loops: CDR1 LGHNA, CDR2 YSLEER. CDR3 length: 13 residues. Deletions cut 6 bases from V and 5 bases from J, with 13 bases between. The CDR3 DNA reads TGCGCCAGCAGTACAGGGAGGGGATATGGCTACACCTTC. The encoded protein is CASSTGRGYGYTF.

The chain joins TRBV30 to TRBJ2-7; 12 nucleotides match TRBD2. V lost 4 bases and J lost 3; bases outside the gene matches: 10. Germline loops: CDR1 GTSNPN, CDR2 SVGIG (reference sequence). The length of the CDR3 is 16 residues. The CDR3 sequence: CAWTRTRLAGDYEQYF. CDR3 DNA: TGTGCCTGGACCCGAACCCGACTAGCGGGGGACTACGAGCAGTACTTC.

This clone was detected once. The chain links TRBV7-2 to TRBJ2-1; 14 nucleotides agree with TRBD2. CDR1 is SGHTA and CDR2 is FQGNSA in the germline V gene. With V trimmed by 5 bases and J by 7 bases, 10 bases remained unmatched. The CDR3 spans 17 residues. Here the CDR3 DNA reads TGTGCCAGCAGCCTATATCCGGGACTAGCGGGGGTGAATGAGCAGTTCTTC. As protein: CASSLYPGLAGVNEQFF.

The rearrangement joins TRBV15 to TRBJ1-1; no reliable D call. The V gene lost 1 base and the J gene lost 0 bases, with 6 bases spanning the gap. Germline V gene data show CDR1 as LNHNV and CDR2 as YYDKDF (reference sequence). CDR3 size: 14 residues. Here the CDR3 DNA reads TGTGCCACCAGCAGAGGAGGTCTGAACACTGAAGCTTTCTTT. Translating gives CATSRGGLNTEAFF.

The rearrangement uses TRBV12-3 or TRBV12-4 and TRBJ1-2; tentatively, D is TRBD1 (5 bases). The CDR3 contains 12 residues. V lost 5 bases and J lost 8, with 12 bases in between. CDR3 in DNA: TGTGCCAGCAGTACCCAGGGTTTGGGCTACACCTTC. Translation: CASSTQGLGYTF.

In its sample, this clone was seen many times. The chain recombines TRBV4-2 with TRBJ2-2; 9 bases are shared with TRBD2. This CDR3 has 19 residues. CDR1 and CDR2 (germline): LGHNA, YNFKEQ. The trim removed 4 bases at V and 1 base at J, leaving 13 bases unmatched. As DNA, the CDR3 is TGTGCCAGCAGCCCAAACGAGGCTAGCGGGGCTTTGAACACCGGGGAGCTGTTTTTT. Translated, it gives CASSPNEASGALNTGELFF.

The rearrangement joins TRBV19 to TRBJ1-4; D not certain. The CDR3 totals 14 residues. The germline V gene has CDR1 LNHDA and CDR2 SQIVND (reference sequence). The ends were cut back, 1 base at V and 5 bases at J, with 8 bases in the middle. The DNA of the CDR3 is TGTGCCAGTAGTATAGGCGGTAACAATGAAAAACTGTTTTTT. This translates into CASSIGGNNEKLFF.

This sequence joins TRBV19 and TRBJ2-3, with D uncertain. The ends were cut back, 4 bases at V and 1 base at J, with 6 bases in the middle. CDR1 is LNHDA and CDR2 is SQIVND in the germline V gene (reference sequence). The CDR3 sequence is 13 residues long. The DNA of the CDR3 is TGTGCCAGTAGTAGTACAGGCACAGATACGCAGTATTTT. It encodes CASSSTGTDTQYF. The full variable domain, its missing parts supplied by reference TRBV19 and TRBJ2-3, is DGGITQSPKYLFRKEGQNVTLSCEQNLNHDAMYWYRQDPGQGLRLIYYSQIVNDFQKGDIAEGYSVSREKKESFPLTVTSAQKNPTAFYLCASSSTGTDTQYFGPGTRLTVL.

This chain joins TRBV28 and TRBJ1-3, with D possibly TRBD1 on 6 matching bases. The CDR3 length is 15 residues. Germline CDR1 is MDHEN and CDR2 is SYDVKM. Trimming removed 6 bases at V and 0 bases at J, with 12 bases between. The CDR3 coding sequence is TGTGCCAGCAGACAGACAGGCCACTCTGGAAACACCATATATTTT. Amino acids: CASRQTGHSGNTIYF.